This entry lists 12 T cell receptor beta chains sequenced from one sample in a study of blood T cell repertoires in COVID-19. This table comes from immunoSEQ multiplex PCR, and its TCRdb copy is limited to in-frame clones, with some not included. The sample has 250,000 to 300,000 clones, roughly 88% seen once; the top ten hold roughly 9.6%. Sequenced input: peripheral blood. All receptors come from a woman in her seventies with acute or convalescent COVID-19.

The genes are TRBV18 and TRBJ1-3; 8 nucleotides match TRBD1. Germline CDR1 and CDR2: KGHSH and LQKENI. V was pared by 4 bases and J by 10 bases, with 9 bases of the junction left unmatched. There are 14 residues in the CDR3. DNA of the CDR3: TGTGCCAGCTCACTTCAGGGGACAGGTGATACCATATATTTT. As protein: CASSLQGTGDTIYF.

The chain employs TRBV20-1 and TRBJ2-1; a possible D gene is TRBD2 (5 bases). The germline V gene encodes CDR1 DFQATT and CDR2 SNEGSKA (reference sequence). This CDR3 has 11 residues. V lost 5 bases, J lost 7 bases, and 9 bases lay in between. CDR3 nucleotide sequence: TGCAGTGCTGAGGGTAGGAATGAGCAGTTCTTC. Residues: CSAEGRNEQFF.

This clone was observed many times. This chain uses TRBV30 with TRBJ1-6; a possible D gene is TRBD1 (5 bases). The CDR3 has 14 amino acids. V lost 4 bases and J 7 bases, leaving 14 bases between the germline ends. Germline CDR1 is GTSNPN and CDR2 is SVGIG (reference sequence). CDR3 protein: CAWIRAGMNSPLHF. In nucleotides, the CDR3 is TGTGCCTGGATCCGAGCAGGGATGAATTCACCCCTCCACTTT.

As concerns this clone: This same CDR3 is encoded by further DNA sequences in the sample. The rearrangement joins TRBV11-2 to TRBJ1-3; D call uncertain. There are 12 residues in the CDR3. V shed 6 bases and J shed 3 bases, with 6 bases lying between them. Per the germline V gene, CDR1 is SGHAT and CDR2 is FQNNGV. CDR3 in DNA: TGTGCCAGCAGGAGGAGTGGAAACACCATATATTTT. Its translation: CASRRSGNTIYF.

J is TRBJ2-3 and V is TRBV5-1; 7 bases line up with TRBD2. V lost 3 bases and J lost 1; bases outside the gene matches: 14. Germline loops: CDR1 SGHRS, CDR2 YFSETQ. CDR3 length: 18 amino acids. CDR3 sequence reads: CASSWGDYRLRGTDTQYF. As DNA, the CDR3 is TGCGCCAGCAGCTGGGGGGACTATAGATTACGGGGCACAGATACGCAGTATTTT.

This chain links TRBV7-2 with TRBJ2-2; 12 bases line up with TRBD2. V lost 5 bases, J lost 10 bases, and 11 bases stayed unmatched. Germline CDR1 reads SGHTA; CDR2 reads FQGNSA. There are 16 residues in the CDR3. The CDR3, as DNA: TGTGCCAGCAGCCTCCCTCTTCTAGCGGGGGGGCAGGAGCTGTTTTTT. This encodes CASSLPLLAGGQELFF.

The genes are TRBV19 and TRBJ1-2; D is possibly TRBD1 (6 bases). The germline V and J ends were trimmed by 9 bases and 4 bases, with 18 bases remaining between them. In germline, CDR1 is LNHDA, CDR2 SQIVND (reference sequence). The CDR3 consists of 14 residues. The CDR3 loop reads CASRPGDLIYGYTF. Written as DNA, the CDR3 is TGTGCCAGCCGACCAGGGGATTTGATCTATGGCTACACCTTC.

This clone was seen once. The chain is built from TRBV3-1 (or the pseudogene TRBV3-2) and TRBJ1-1; D perhaps matches TRBD1 (5 bases). The CDR3 has 13 amino acids. Germline V lookup: CDR1 LGHDT, CDR2 YNNKEL (reference sequence). V shed 5 bases and J shed 3 bases, with 10 bases lying between them. The CDR3 DNA sequence: TGTGCCAGCAGCGACCGACAGTACACTGAAGCTTTCTTT. Protein sequence: CASSDRQYTEAFF.

This clone was observed a handful of times. This chain connects TRBV6-2 or TRBV6-3 to TRBJ2-5, with 7 nucleotides matching TRBD1. CDR3 length equals 16 residues. CDR1 is MNHEY and CDR2 is SVGEGT in the germline V gene. V gave up 5 bases and J gave up 3 bases; unmatched junction bases: 12. The DNA of the CDR3 is TGTGCCAGCAGTCGCTCCGATACCGACAGGGAAGAGACCCAGTACTTC. It translates to CASSRSDTDREETQYF.

V and J are TRBV3-1 (or the pseudogene TRBV3-2) and TRBJ2-3; 7 bases are shared with TRBD2. The CDR3 totals 17 residues. With 4 bases clipped from V and 5 bases from J, the junction kept 15 bases outside the gene matches. The germline V gene has CDR1 LGHDT and CDR2 YNNKEL (reference sequence). CDR3 region: CASSLTLWRGKGDTQYF. CDR3 DNA: TGTGCCAGCAGCCTTACGCTCTGGCGGGGGAAGGGAGATACGCAGTATTTT.

The V call is TRBV5-8, the J call TRBJ2-3, with TRBD2 matching over 9 bases. The CDR3 runs to 16 residues. The germline V gene encodes CDR1 SGHTS and CDR2 YDEGEE. V was clipped by 4 bases and J by 3 bases; unmatched bases: 9. The CDR3 coding sequence is TGTGCCAGCAGCCCGGGACTAGCCTTCGGGACAGATACGCAGTATTTT. Residues: CASSPGLAFGTDTQYF.

The chain joins TRBV6-2 or TRBV6-3 to TRBJ2-5; 12 nucleotides match TRBD2. CDR1 is MNHEY and CDR2 is SVGEGT in the germline V gene. The trim removed 6 bases at V and 5 bases at J, leaving 13 bases unmatched. CDR3 length: 17 residues. This CDR3 is CASSPRGASGGAETQYF. In DNA form, the CDR3 reads TGTGCCAGCAGCCCTAGGGGGGCTAGCGGGGGGGCGGAGACCCAGTACTTC.